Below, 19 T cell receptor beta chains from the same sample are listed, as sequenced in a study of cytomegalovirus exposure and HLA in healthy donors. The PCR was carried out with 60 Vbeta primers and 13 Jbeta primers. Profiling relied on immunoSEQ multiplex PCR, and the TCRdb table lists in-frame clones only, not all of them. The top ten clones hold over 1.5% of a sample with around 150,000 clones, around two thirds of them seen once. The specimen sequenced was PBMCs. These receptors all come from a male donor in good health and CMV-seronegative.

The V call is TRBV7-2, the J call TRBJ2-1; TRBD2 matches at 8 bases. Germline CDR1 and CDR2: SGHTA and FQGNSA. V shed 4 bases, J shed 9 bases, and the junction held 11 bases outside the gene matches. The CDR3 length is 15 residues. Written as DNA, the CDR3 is TGTGCCAGCAGCTCCCAGGTGGCGGGGGGTTTTGAGCAGTTCTTC. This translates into CASSSQVAGGFEQFF.

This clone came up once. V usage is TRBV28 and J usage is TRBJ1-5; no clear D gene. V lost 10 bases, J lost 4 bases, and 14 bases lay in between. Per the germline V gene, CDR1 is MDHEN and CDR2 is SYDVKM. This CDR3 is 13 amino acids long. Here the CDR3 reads CATTLGVNQPQHF. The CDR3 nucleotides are TGTGCCACCACCCTCGGTGTTAATCAGCCCCAGCATTTT.

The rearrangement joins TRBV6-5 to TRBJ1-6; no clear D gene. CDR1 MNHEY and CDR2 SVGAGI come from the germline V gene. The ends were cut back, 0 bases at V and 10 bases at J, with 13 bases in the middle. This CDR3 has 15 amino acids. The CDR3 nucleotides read TGTGCCAGCAGTTACTCGAGTCTGAACCCATCACCCCTCCACTTT. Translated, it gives CASSYSSLNPSPLHF.

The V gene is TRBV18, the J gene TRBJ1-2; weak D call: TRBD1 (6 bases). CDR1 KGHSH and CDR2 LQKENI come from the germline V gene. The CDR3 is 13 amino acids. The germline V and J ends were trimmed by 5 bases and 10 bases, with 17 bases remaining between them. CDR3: CASSTGTPDYYTF. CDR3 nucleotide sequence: TGTGCCAGCTCAACCGGGACACCAGATTACTACACCTTC.

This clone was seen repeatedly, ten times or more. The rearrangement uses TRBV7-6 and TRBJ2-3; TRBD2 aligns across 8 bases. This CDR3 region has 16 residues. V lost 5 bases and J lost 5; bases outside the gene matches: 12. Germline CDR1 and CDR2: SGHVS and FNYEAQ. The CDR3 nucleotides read TGTGCCAGCAGCCCCCCGACGGGGGGGCTCGGAGATACGCAGTATTTT. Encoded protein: CASSPPTGGLGDTQYF.

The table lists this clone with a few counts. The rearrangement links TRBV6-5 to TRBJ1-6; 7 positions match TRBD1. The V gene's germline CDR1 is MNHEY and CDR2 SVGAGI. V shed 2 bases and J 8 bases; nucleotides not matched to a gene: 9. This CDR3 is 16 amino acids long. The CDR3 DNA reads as TGTGCCAGCAGTTACGCAGGGGGAGGTTCGGATTCACCCCTCCACTTT. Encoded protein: CASSYAGGGSDSPLHF.

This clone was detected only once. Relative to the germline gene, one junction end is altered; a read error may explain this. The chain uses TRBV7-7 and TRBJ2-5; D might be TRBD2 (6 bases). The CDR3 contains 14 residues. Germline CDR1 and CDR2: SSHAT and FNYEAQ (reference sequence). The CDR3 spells CASSSLRGLETQYF. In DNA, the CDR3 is TGTGCTAGCAGCTCCCTCCGGGGGTTAGAGACCCAGTACTTC.

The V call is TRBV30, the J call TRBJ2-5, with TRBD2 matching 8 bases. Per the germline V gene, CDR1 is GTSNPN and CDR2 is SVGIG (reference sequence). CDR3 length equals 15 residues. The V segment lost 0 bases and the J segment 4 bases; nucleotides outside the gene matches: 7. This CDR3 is CAWSVERGRRETQYF. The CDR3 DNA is TGTGCCTGGAGTGTAGAGCGGGGGAGGCGAGAGACCCAGTACTTC.

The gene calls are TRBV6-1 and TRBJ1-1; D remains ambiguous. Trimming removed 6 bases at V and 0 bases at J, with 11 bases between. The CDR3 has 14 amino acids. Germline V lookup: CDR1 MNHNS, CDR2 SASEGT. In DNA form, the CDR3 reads TGTGCCAGCAGCTCCCCCGCGGTGAACACTGAAGCTTTCTTT. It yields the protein CASSSPAVNTEAFF.

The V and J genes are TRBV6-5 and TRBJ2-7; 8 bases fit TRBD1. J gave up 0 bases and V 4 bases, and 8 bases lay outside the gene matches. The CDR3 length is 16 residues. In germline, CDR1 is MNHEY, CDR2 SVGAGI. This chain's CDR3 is CASSFDRGVSSYEQYF. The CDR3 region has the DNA TGTGCCAGCAGTTTCGACAGGGGTGTAAGCTCCTACGAGCAGTACTTC.

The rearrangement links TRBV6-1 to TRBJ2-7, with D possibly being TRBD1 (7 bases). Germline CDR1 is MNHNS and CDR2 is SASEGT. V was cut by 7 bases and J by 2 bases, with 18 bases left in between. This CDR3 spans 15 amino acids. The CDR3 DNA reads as TGTGCCAGCAAACTTCCAGGGGGGCGGACCTACGAGCAGTACTTC. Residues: CASKLPGGRTYEQYF.

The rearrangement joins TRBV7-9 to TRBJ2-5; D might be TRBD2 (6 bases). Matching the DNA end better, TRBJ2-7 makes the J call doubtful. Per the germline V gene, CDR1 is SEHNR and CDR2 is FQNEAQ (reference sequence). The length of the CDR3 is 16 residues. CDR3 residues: CASSLSFGGASYEQYF. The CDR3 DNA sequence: TGTGCCAGCAGCTTAAGTTTCGGAGGGGCGTCCTACGAGCAGTACTTC.

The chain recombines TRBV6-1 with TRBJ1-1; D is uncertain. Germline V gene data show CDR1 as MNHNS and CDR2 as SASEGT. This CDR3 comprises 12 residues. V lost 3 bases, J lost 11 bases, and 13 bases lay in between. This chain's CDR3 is CASSESRVVAFF. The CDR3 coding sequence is TGTGCCAGCAGTGAGTCCCGGGTCGTGGCTTTCTTT.

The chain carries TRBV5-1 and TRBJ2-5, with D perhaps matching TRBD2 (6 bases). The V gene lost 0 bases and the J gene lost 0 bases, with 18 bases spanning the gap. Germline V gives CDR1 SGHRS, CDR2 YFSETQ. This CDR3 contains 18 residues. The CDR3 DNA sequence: TGCGCCAGCAGCTTGGACAGCCTAGTGACTAGGTACCAAGAGACCCAGTACTTC. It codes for CASSLDSLVTRYQETQYF.

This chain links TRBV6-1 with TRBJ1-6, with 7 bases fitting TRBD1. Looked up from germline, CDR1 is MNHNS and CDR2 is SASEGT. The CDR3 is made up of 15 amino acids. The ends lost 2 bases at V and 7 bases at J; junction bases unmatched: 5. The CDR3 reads CASSELGRGNSPLHF. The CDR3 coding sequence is TGTGCCAGCAGTGAATTGGGCAGGGGGAATTCACCCCTCCACTTT.

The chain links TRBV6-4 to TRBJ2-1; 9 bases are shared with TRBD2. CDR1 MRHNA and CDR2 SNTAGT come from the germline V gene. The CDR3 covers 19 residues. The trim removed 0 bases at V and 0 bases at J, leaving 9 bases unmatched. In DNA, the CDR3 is TGTGCCAGCAGTGACTCGGCGGGGGGGCCAACGATCTCCTACAATGAGCAGTTCTTC. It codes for CASSDSAGGPTISYNEQFF.

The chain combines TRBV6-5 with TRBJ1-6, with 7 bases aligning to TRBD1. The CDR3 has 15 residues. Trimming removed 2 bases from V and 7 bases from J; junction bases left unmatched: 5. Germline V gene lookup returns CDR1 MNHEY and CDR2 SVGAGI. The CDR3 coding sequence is TGTGCCAGCAGTTACGGTACCAGGGGGAATTCACCCCTCCACTTT. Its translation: CASSYGTRGNSPLHF.

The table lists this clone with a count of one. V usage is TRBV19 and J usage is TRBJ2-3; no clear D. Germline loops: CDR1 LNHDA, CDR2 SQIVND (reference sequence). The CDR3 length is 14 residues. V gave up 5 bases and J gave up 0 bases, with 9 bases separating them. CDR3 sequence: CASSPSTSTDTQYF. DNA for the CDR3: TGTGCCAGTAGTCCCTCGACTAGCACAGATACGCAGTATTTT.

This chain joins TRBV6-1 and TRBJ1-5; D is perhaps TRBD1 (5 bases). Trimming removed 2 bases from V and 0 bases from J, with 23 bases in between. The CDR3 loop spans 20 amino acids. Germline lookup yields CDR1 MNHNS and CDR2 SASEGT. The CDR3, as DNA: TGTGCCAGCAGTGAATGGAGGGGTGCGGGTTTGGGATATAGCAATCAGCCCCAGCATTTT. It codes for CASSEWRGAGLGYSNQPQHF.